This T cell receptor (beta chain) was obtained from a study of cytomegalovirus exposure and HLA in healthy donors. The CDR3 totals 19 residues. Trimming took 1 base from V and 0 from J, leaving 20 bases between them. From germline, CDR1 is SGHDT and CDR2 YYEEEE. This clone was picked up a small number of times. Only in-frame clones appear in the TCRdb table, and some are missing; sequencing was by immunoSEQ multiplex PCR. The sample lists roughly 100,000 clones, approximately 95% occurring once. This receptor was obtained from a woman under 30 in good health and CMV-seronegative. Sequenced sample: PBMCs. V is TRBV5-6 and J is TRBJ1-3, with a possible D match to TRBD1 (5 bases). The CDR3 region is CASSLLSSGKGVSGNTIYF. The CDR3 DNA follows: TGTGCCAGCAGCTTGTTATCGTCAGGGAAGGGTGTCTCTGGAAACACCATATATTTT.